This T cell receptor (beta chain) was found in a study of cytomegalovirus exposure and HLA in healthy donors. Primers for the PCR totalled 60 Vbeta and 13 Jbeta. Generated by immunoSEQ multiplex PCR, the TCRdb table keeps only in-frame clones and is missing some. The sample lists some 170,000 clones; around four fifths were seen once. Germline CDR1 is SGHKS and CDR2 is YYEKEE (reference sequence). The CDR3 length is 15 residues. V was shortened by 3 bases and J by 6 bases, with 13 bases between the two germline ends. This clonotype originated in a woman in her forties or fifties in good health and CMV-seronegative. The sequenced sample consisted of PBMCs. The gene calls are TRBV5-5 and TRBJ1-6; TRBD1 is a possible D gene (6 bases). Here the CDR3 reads CASSSTGFSNSPLHF. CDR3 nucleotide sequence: TGTGCCAGCAGCTCTACAGGGTTTAGTAATTCACCCCTCCACTTT.